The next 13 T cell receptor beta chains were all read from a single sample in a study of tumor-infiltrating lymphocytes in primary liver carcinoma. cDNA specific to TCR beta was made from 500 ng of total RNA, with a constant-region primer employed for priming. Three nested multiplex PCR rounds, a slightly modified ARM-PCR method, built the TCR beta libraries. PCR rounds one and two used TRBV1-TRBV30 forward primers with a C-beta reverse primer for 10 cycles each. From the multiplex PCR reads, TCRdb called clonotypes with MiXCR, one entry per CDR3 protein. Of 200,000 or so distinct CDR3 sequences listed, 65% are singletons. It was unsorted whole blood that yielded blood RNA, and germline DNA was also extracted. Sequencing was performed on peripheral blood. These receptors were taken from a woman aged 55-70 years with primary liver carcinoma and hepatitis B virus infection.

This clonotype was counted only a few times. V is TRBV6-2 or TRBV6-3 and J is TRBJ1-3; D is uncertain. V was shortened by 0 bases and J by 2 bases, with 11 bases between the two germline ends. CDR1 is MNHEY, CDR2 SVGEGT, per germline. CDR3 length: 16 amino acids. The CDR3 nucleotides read TGTGCCAGCAGTTACTCGCGATCCAAAGCTGGAAACACCATATATTTT. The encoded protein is CASSYSRSKAGNTIYF.

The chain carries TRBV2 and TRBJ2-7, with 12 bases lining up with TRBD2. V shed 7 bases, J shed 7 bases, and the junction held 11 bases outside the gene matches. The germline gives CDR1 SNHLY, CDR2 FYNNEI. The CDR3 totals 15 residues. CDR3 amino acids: CASTLSSGRAEEQYF. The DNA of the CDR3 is TGTGCCAGCACGCTCTCTAGCGGGAGGGCCGAGGAGCAGTACTTC. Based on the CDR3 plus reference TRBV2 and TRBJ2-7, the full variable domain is EPEVTQTPSHQVTQMGQEVILRCVPISNHLYFYWYRQILGQKVEFLVSFYNNEISEKSEIFDDQFSVERPDGSNFTLKIRSTKLEDSAMYFCASTLSSGRAEEQYFGPGTRLTVT.

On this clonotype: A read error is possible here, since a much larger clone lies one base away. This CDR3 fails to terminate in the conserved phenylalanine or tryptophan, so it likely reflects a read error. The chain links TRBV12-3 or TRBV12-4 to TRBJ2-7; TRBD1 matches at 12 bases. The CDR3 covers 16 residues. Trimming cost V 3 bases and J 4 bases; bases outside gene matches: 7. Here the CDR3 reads CASSFPGTGGGYEQYL. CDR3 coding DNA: TGTGCCAGCAGTTTTCCCGGGACAGGGGGCGGTTACGAGCAGTACCTC.

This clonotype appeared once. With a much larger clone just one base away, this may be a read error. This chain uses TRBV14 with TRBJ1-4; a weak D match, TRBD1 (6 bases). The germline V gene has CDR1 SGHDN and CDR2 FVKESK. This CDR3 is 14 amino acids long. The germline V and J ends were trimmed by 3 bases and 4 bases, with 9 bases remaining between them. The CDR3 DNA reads TGTGCCAGCAGCCATTGGGACATTAATGAAAAACTGTTTTTT. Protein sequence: CASSHWDINEKLFF.

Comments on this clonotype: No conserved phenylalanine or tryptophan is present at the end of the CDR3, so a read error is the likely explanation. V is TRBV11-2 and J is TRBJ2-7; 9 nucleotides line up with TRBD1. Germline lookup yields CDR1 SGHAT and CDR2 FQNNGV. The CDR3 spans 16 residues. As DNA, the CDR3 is TGTACCAGCAGCTCCCTCCGCCGACAGGGGGCCTACGAGCAGTACTAC. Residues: CTSSSLRRQGAYEQYY.

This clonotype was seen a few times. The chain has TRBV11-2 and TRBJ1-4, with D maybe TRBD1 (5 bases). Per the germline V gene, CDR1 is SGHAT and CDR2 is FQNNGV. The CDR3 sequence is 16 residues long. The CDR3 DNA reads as TGTGTCAACAGCTCAAATGGACACCTTAGAAGTGAAAAACTGTTTTTT. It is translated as CVNSSNGHLRSEKLFF.

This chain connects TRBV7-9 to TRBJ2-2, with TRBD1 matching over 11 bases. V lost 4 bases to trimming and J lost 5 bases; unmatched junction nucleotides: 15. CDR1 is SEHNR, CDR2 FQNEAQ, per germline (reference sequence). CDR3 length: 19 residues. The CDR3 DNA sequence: TGTGCCAGCAGCTCACCACTCACGGACAGGGGGCCGGGGACCGGGGAGCTGTTTTTT. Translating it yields CASSSPLTDRGPGTGELFF. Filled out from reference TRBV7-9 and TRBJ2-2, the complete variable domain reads DTGVSQNPRHKITKRGQNVTFRCDPISEHNRLYWYRQTLGQGPEFLTYFQNEAQLEKSRLLSDRFSAERPKGSFSTLEIQRTEQGDSAMYLCASSSPLTDRGPGTGELFFGEGSRLTVL.

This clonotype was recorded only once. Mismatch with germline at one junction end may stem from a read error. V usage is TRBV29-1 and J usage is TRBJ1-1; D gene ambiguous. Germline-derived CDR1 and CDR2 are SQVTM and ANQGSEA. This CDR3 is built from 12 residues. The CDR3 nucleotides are TGCAGCGTGTTGAAGATGAACATTGAAGCTTTCTTT. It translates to CSVLKMNIEAFF.

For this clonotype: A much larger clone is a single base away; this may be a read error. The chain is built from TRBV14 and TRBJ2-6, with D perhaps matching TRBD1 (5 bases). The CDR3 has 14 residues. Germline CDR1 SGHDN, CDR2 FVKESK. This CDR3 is CASSRRSGADVLTF. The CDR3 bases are TGTGCCAGCAGCCGACGCTCTGGGGCCGACGTCCTGACTTTC.

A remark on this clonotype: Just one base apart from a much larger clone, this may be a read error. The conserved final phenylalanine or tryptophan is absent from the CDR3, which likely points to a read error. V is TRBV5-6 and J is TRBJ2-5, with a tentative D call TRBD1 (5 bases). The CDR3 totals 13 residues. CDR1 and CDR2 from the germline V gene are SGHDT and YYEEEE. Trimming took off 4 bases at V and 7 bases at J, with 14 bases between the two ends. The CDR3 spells CASSTDWGATQYL. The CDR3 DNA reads TGTGCCAGCAGCACCGACTGGGGCGCGACCCAGTACTTG.

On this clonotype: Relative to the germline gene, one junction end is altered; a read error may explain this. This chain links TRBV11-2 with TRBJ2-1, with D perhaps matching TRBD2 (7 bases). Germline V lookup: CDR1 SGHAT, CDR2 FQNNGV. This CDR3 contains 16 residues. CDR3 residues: CASSLGGESSYSEQFF. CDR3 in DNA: TGTGCCAGTAGCTTAGGGGGGGAGAGCTCCTACAGTGAGCAGTTCTTC.

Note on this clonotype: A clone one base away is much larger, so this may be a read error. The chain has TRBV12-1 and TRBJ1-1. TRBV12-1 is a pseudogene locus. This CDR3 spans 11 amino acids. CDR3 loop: CASGYVSEAFF. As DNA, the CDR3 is TGTGCCAGCGGATACGTGAGTGAAGCTTTCTTT.

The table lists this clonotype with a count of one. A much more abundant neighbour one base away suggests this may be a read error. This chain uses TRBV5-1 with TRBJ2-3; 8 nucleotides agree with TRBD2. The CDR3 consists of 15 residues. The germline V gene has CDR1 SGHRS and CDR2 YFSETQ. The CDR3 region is CASSRSGVYTDMQYF. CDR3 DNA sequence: TGCGCCAGCAGCCGTAGCGGGGTTTACACAGATATGCAGTATTTT. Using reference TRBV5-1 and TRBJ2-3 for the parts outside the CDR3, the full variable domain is KAGVTQTPRYLIKTRGQQVTLSCSPISGHRSVSWYQQTPGQGLQFLFEYFSETQRNKGNFPGRFSGRQFSNSRSEMNVSTLELGDSALYLCASSRSGVYTDMQYFGPGTRLTVL.